This T cell receptor (beta chain) derives from a study of human CD8 memory T cell subsets. UMI-labeled 5' RACE was the method by which TCR beta libraries were made. For each CDR3 protein, TCRdb gives one entry from its re-call of the 5' RACE reads, without DNA. Its clone listing holds roughly 10,000 distinct CDR3 sequences. Germline CDR1 reads LGHNA; CDR2 reads YSLEER. This CDR3 region has 16 residues. For this clonotype: Its antigen is as yet unknown.

Notes on the study in general: The overlap between stem-like memory and precursor exhausted T cell repertoires was minimal.

The chain employs TRBV4-3 and TRBJ2-3; TCRdb reports TRBD2, a call that lacks DNA to check it against. Specimen: CD8+ stem-like memory T cells (TSCM and TCM) sorted from PBMCs. The subset here: stem-like memory CD8 T cells (TSTEM), CCR7+ PD-1- TIGIT-. This TCR came from a human donor in good health. The CDR3 spells CASSPHQRGYTDTQYF.